Listed below are T cell receptor beta chains from one sample, sequenced in a study of cytomegalovirus exposure and HLA in healthy donors. The data were produced by immunoSEQ multiplex PCR, yet TCRdb's version contains in-frame clones alone and is incomplete. The top ten hold around 0.96% of the sample, which has about 160,000 clones, approximately 81% seen once. The specimen was PBMCs. The receptor source for this set is a man in his thirties or forties in good health and CMV-seronegative. CDR3s include the opening cysteine and the closing phenylalanine or tryptophan. A D gene is named only where the DNA matches it firmly.

len	v_gene	j_gene	d_gene	CDR3aa	CDR3nt
13	TRBV19	TRBJ1-1	NA	CASMDSRKPKAFF	TGTGCCAGTATGGACAGTAGAAAGCCGAAAGCTTTCTTT
15	TRBV5-5	TRBJ2-5	NA	CASSYVGIPQETQYF	TGTGCCAGCAGCTATGTCGGGATCCCCCAAGAGACCCAGTACTTC
15	TRBV27	TRBJ2-7	TRBD2	CASSLLGGREYEQYF	TGTGCCAGCAGTTTACTAGGCGGGAGGGAATACGAGCAGTACTTC
12	TRBV14	TRBJ2-7	TRBD1	CASRGDRLEQYF	TGTGCCAGCAGAGGGGACAGGCTCGAGCAGTACTTC
14	TRBV5-1	TRBJ2-5	TRBD2	CASSKGTSGETQYF	TGCGCCAGCAGCAAAGGGACTAGCGGGGAGACCCAGTACTTC
13	TRBV10-1	TRBJ2-2	NA	CASSGQGTGELFF	TGCGCCAGTAGTGGGCAGGGTACCGGGGAGCTGTTTTTT
12	TRBV5-1	TRBJ2-7	TRBD2	CASTSEIYEQYF	TGCGCCTCTACTAGCGAGATATACGAGCAGTACTTC
16	TRBV4-1	TRBJ2-5	TRBD1	CASSLRDRAPPETQYF	TGCGCCAGCAGCCTCCGGGACAGGGCCCCTCCAGAGACCCAGTACTTC
16	TRBV9	TRBJ2-3	TRBD2	CASSPQTSGGTDTQYF	TGTGCCAGCAGCCCCCAGACTAGCGGAGGCACAGATACGCAGTATTTT
15	TRBV7-6	TRBJ1-6	NA	CASSLASDSNSPLHF	TGTGCCAGCAGCTTAGCCTCGGACAGTAATTCACCCCTCCACTTT
16	TRBV11-2	TRBJ2-7	TRBD2	CASSYRTSGRKYEQYF	TGTGCCAGCAGCTACCGGACTAGCGGGAGGAAATACGAGCAGTACTTC
14	TRBV9	TRBJ1-1	NA	CASSVQVLGTEAFF	TGTGCCAGCAGCGTTCAGGTCCTGGGCACTGAAGCTTTCTTT
14	TRBV6-6	TRBJ1-4	NA	CASSIQGHTEKLFF	TGTGCCAGCAGTATCCAGGGACATACTGAAAAACTGTTTTTT
14	TRBV18	TRBJ2-3	TRBD1	CASSPSRGPNTQYF	TGTGCCAGCTCACCGAGTAGGGGGCCCAATACGCAGTATTTT
11	TRBV6-8	TRBJ2-5	NA	CASSLVEAQYF	TGTGCCAGCAGTTTGGTAGAGGCCCAGTACTTC
14	TRBV19	TRBJ1-5	NA	CASSAGNSNQPQHF	TGTGCCAGTAGCGCAGGGAATAGCAATCAGCCCCAGCATTTT
14	TRBV27	TRBJ1-2	NA	CASSLSGSNYGYTF	TGTGCCAGCAGTTTATCGGGCAGTAACTATGGCTACACCTTC
15	TRBV6-5	TRBJ2-2	TRBD1	CASRYTGAYRGELFF	TGTGCCAGCAGATATACAGGGGCCTACCGAGGGGAGCTGTTTTTT
15	TRBV5-4	TRBJ2-2	TRBD2	CASSLGLAGAGELFF	TGTGCCAGCAGCTTGGGACTAGCGGGGGCCGGGGAGCTGTTTTTT